The 8 T cell receptor beta chains in this list originate from one sample, sequenced in a study of T cells after yellow fever vaccination. TCRdb re-analysed the 5' RACE reads in MiXCR, keeping a single row per CDR3 protein. Of approximately 5,000 distinct CDR3 sequences in the sample, roughly 8% were seen once. Sequenced here: PBMCs, either bulk or a sorted T-cell subset (CD4+, CD8+, memory, or dextramer-sorted; not recorded which), sampled around 45 days after the first yellow fever vaccination. These receptors came from a man aged 18 to 30 who received the YFV17D yellow fever vaccine.

Comments on this clonotype: A read error may explain this, as a much larger clone is one base away. V gene TRBV7-9 combines with J gene TRBJ2-3; 7 bases are shared with TRBD2. The CDR3 extends over 13 amino acids. V dropped 6 bases and J dropped 4; count of bases not matched to a gene: 4. CDR1 and CDR2 (germline): SEHNR, FQNEAQ (reference sequence). The DNA for the CDR3 is TGTGCCAGCAGTTTCAGCGGGGCAGATACGCAGTATTTT. Protein sequence: CASSFSGADTQYF.

This clonotype occurred many times. The CDR3 nucleotides are TGCGCCAGCAGCTTGGGTTATCCGGGATTGGCCAAAAACATTCAGTACTTC. Protein product: CASSLGYPGLAKNIQYF. V gene TRBV5-1 combines with J gene TRBJ2-4, with a weak D call TRBD2 (5 bases). The CDR3 contains 17 residues. Per the germline V gene, CDR1 is SGHRS and CDR2 is YFSETQ. The V gene lost 0 bases and the J gene lost 1 base, with 14 bases spanning the gap.

This clonotype was observed many times. This sequence joins TRBV9 and TRBJ2-5; D perhaps matches TRBD1 (7 bases). Trimming stripped 7 bases from V and 4 bases from J, with 20 bases between. Germline V gene sequence: CDR1 SGDLS, CDR2 YYNGEE. The CDR3 sequence is 15 residues long. This CDR3 reads CASSRGEPPAETQYF. DNA of the CDR3: TGTGCCAGCTCCAGGGGGGAACCTCCGGCAGAGACCCAGTACTTC.

This clonotype was observed many times. V gene TRBV5-1 combines with J gene TRBJ1-1; D is unresolved. V was pared by 3 bases and J by 0 bases, with 9 bases between. This CDR3 is built from 14 residues. Germline V gene sequence: CDR1 SGHRS, CDR2 YFSETQ. The DNA for the CDR3 is TGCGCCAGCAGCTCGGACGGGCTGAACACTGAAGCTTTCTTT. It specifies CASSSDGLNTEAFF.

By proportion, this clonotype is medium-sized. The rearrangement links TRBV10-3 to TRBJ1-3; no clear D. V was trimmed by 7 bases and J by 2 bases, leaving 12 bases between them. The germline V gene has CDR1 ENHRY and CDR2 SYGVKD. The CDR3 extends over 14 amino acids. The CDR3 DNA is TGTGCCATCATGAGGGATACGACTGGAAACACCATATATTTT. As protein: CAIMRDTTGNTIYF.

Remarks on this clonotype: One base away lies a much larger clone, so this may be a sequencing read error. The chain couples TRBV6-5 to TRBJ1-3; TRBD1 aligns across 7 bases. J gave up 5 bases and V 1 base, and 8 bases lay outside the gene matches. From germline, CDR1 is MNHEY and CDR2 SVGAGI. The CDR3 contains 16 residues. CDR3 DNA sequence: TGTGCCAGCAGTTACTTGTCCGGGACAGCTCGAAACACCATATATTTT. Translated: CASSYLSGTARNTIYF.

This clonotype was observed at least ten times. V usage is TRBV6-5 and J usage is TRBJ2-7, with 10 bases lining up with TRBD2. Germline CDR1 reads MNHEY; CDR2 reads SVGAGI. Trimming took 2 bases from V and 5 from J; bases not matched to a gene: 3. This CDR3 is 14 amino acids long. The CDR3: CASSYLAGVHEQYF. The DNA of the CDR3 is TGTGCCAGCAGTTACCTAGCGGGGGTCCACGAGCAGTACTTC.

The V gene is TRBV12-3 or TRBV12-4, the J gene TRBJ2-7; D is unresolved. Trimming cost V 9 bases and J 2 bases, with 14 bases left between them. The CDR3 is made up of 13 amino acids. The CDR3 region has the DNA TGTGCCAGGAGTAATAATACACCCTACGAGCAGTACTTC. Translating it yields CARSNNTPYEQYF.